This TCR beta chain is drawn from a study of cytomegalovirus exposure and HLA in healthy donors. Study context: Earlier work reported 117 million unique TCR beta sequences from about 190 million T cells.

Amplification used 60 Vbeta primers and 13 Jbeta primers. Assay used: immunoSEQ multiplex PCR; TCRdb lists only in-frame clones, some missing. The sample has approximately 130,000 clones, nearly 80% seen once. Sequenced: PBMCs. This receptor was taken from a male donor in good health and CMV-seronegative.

The CDR3 reads CAWSDDGNYGYTF. As DNA, the CDR3 is TGTGCCTGGAGTGATGACGGGAACTATGGCTACACCTTC. V and J are TRBV30 and TRBJ1-2, with D unclear. The germline V and J ends were trimmed by 1 base and 2 bases, with 8 bases remaining between them. CDR3 length: 13 residues. Germline values: CDR1 GTSNPN, CDR2 SVGIG (reference sequence).